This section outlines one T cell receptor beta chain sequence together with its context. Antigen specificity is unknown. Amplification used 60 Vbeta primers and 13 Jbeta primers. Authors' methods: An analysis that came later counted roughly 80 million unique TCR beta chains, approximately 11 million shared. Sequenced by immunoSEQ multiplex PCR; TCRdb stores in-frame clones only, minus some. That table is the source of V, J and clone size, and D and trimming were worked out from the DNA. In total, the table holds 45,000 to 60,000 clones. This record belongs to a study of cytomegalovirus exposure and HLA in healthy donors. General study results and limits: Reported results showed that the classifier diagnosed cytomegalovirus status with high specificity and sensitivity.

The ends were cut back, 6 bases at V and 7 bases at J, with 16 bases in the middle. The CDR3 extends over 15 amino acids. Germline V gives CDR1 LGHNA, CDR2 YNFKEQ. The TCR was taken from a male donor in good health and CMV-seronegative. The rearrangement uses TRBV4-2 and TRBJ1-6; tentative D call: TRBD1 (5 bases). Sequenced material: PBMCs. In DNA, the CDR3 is TGTGCCAGCAGGTGGGGCAGATCGGACAATTCACCCCTCCACTTT. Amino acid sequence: CASRWGRSDNSPLHF.